A single sample gave rise to the 15 T cell receptor beta chains below, sequenced in a study of vaccination effects on CD4 cells after COVID-19. Sequencing was preceded by expansion of antigen-specific CD4+ T cells with viral peptide pools in the ViraFEST assay. The culture ran for about 10 days, and then CD4+ T cells were isolated. Vaccine recipients, nucleocapsid antibody negative, had no prior SARS-CoV-2 infection. The assay was immunoSEQ multiplex PCR, and TCRdb's table has in-frame clones only and misses some. The sample includes about 41,000 clones, over 60% of them seen just once. These receptors lack a known antigen. The material sequenced was CD4+ T cells from PBMCs cultured with HCoV-NL63 spike peptides, taken before COVID-19 vaccination. These receptors were obtained from a human donor who received a COVID-19 vaccine.

The rearrangement links TRBV2 to TRBJ1-5; possibly TRBD1 for D (5 bases). Germline CDR1 reads SNHLY; CDR2 reads FYNNEI. The CDR3 covers 15 residues. V gave up 4 bases and J gave up 0 bases, with 10 bases separating them. CDR3 amino acids: CASSGQPYSNQPQHF. The CDR3 DNA sequence: TGTGCCAGCAGTGGACAGCCTTATAGCAATCAGCCCCAGCATTTT.

The chain uses TRBV27 and TRBJ2-7; 7 bases align to TRBD1. Germline V gene data show CDR1 as MNHEY and CDR2 as SMNVEV (reference sequence). V lost 6 bases and J lost 5; bases outside the gene matches: 10. The CDR3 is 14 residues long. The CDR3 sequence: CASRRNRGGDEQYV. The CDR3 nucleotides read TGTGCCAGCAGACGAAACAGGGGTGGGGACGAGCAGTACGTC.

This clone was detected once. The chain recombines TRBV5-5 with TRBJ2-3; TRBD2 aligns across 11 bases. V dropped 4 bases and J dropped 5; count of bases not matched to a gene: 9. The length of the CDR3 is 16 residues. CDR1 and CDR2 from the germline V gene are SGHKS and YYEKEE (reference sequence). The DNA for the CDR3 is TGTGCCAGCAGCCAGGTTAGCGGGGGGGCCGTAGATACGCAGTATTTT. Its protein is CASSQVSGGAVDTQYF.

The J gene is TRBJ2-5, the V gene TRBV12-5; D is undetermined. Trimming left V 5 bases short and J 2 bases short, with 12 bases between. The CDR3 length is 14 residues. Per the germline V gene, CDR1 is LGHNT and CDR2 is FRNRAP. CDR3 bases: TGTGCTAGTGGTCTAGGACGGTTTCAAGAGACCCAGTACTTC. Translation gives CASGLGRFQETQYF.

V usage is TRBV18 and J usage is TRBJ2-3; D is undetermined. Germline CDR1 is KGHSH and CDR2 is LQKENI. V gave up 5 bases and J gave up 7 bases, with 19 bases separating them. The CDR3 sequence is 15 residues long. CDR3 sequence (DNA): TGTGCCAGCTCAATCCCAGGTACATTCATAAATACGCAGTATTTT. It encodes CASSIPGTFINTQYF. The full variable domain, its missing parts supplied by reference TRBV18 and TRBJ2-3, is NAGVMQNPRHLVRRRGQEARLRCSPMKGHSHVYWYRQLPEEGLKFMVYLQKENIIDESGMPKERFSAEFPKEGPSILRIQQVVRGDSAAYFCASSIPGTFINTQYFGPGTRLTVL.

The genes are TRBV18 and TRBJ1-6; D unresolved. CDR1 and CDR2 (germline): KGHSH, LQKENI. Deletions cut 3 bases from V and 0 bases from J, with 3 bases between. This CDR3 comprises 14 residues. In DNA form, the CDR3 reads TGTGCCAGCTCACCCGACTCCTATAATTCACCCCTCCACTTT. Protein sequence: CASSPDSYNSPLHF.

This chain links TRBV5-4 with TRBJ2-5; no clear D gene. Germline assignment: CDR1 SGHNT and CDR2 YYREEE (reference sequence). The germline V and J ends were trimmed by 4 bases and 5 bases, with 12 bases remaining between them. The CDR3 length is 13 residues. The CDR3 nucleotides are TGTGCCAGCAGCATACCGGTCGGGGAGACCCAGTACTTC. Its protein product is CASSIPVGETQYF.

The chain is built from TRBV7-2 and TRBJ2-7; D possibly corresponds to TRBD1 (6 bases). Germline V CDR1 and CDR2: SGHTA, FQGNSA. This CDR3 region has 16 residues. With 1 base removed from V and 2 bases from J, the gap between germline ends came to 15 bases. CDR3: CASSLGSTGQTYEQYV. CDR3 nucleotide sequence: TGTGCCAGCAGCTTAGGGAGCACAGGGCAAACCTACGAGCAGTACGTC.

As to this clone: In the same sample, other DNA sequences code for this CDR3. CDR3 in amino acids: CASSRDGLSGNTIYF. In DNA form, the CDR3 reads TGCGCCAGCAGCCGGGACGGCCTCTCTGGAAACACCATATATTTT. The chain links TRBV4-1 to TRBJ1-3; TRBD1 is a possible D gene (5 bases). This CDR3 contains 15 residues. Germline V lookup: CDR1 MGHRA, CDR2 YSYEKL. Trimming removed 4 bases from V and 0 bases from J, with 10 bases in between.

The rearrangement links TRBV2 to TRBJ1-5, with unresolved D. CDR1 SNHLY and CDR2 FYNNEI come from the germline V gene. The CDR3 has 13 residues. Deletions cut 6 bases from V and 0 bases from J, with 6 bases between. The CDR3 sequence is CASSPTSNQPQHF. DNA of the CDR3: TGTGCCAGCAGCCCCACTAGCAATCAGCCCCAGCATTTT. Drawing the rest from reference TRBV2 and TRBJ1-5, the complete variable domain is EPEVTQTPSHQVTQMGQEVILRCVPISNHLYFYWYRQILGQKVEFLVSFYNNEISEKSEIFDDQFSVERPDGSNFTLKIRSTKLEDSAMYFCASSPTSNQPQHFGDGTRLSIL.

The genes are TRBV7-2 and TRBJ2-1; 8 bases map to TRBD2. The CDR3 runs to 15 residues. CDR1 is SGHTA and CDR2 is FQGNSA in the germline V gene. The junction had 8 bases not matched to a gene; V was cut back by 6 bases and J by 4 bases. The CDR3 is CASRRQRGLYNEQFF. In DNA form, the CDR3 reads TGTGCCAGCAGAAGACAGCGGGGGCTTTACAATGAGCAGTTCTTC.

This clone was seen a single time. The chain employs TRBV29-1 and TRBJ1-5; 7 nucleotides agree with TRBD1. V gave up 7 bases and J gave up 4 bases; unmatched junction bases: 7. The CDR3 contains 13 residues. Germline V lookup: CDR1 SQVTM, CDR2 ANQGSEA. CDR3: CSATGEGNQPQHF. The CDR3 DNA reads TGCAGCGCTACAGGGGAGGGAAATCAGCCCCAGCATTTT.

The rearrangement uses TRBV18 and TRBJ1-2; no reliable D call. The germline V gene encodes CDR1 KGHSH and CDR2 LQKENI. This CDR3 has 15 amino acids. Trimming removed 1 base from V and 7 bases from J, with 16 bases in between. As DNA, the CDR3 is TGTGCCAGCTCACCACTTGACGGCGGGTCTGGTGGCTACACCTTC. Translation gives CASSPLDGGSGGYTF.

The chain uses TRBV2 and TRBJ2-5; D possibly corresponds to TRBD2 (5 bases). The V and J ends lost 4 bases and 3 bases respectively, with 9 bases between them. The CDR3 contains 13 residues. Germline V lookup: CDR1 SNHLY, CDR2 FYNNEI. DNA of the CDR3: TGTGCCAGCAGTGGTAGGCGGGAAGAGACCCAGTACTTC. It yields the protein CASSGRREETQYF.

The V call is TRBV6-4, the J call TRBJ2-1; 9 bases fit TRBD1. Losses at the gene ends were 6 bases for V and 10 bases for J; bases not matched to a gene: 4. The CDR3 runs 12 residues. Germline V gene data show CDR1 as MRHNA and CDR2 as SNTAGT. In DNA form, the CDR3 reads TGTGCCAGCAGCCGGACAGGGGAAGAGCAGTTCTTC. Amino acids: CASSRTGEEQFF.